This record covers a single T cell receptor (beta chain). This record comes from a study of tumor-infiltrating lymphocytes in primary liver carcinoma. Study-wide background: Men and women, 30 to 69 years of age, made up the patients.

It was from approximately 20-30 mg of unsorted bulk tissue that RNA and DNA were co-extracted. No patient had received treatment, and all had chronic HBV infection. Every tumor was sampled at five separate regions. Over 75% of the cells were viable tumor cells in every tumor sample. V was clipped by 4 bases and J by 7 bases; unmatched bases: 11. CDR1 is SQVTM and CDR2 is ANQGSEA in the germline V gene. The CDR3 sequence is 14 residues long. Reverse transcription of around 500 ng total RNA with a constant-region primer produced TCR beta cDNA. Investigators got TCR beta libraries out of three nested multiplex PCR rounds, done with slightly modified ARM-PCR. In the first two PCR rounds, TRBV1-TRBV30 forward primers were paired with a C-beta reverse primer, and each round lasted approximately 9 cycles. TCRdb re-called the multiplex PCR reads through MiXCR, storing one row per CDR3 protein. The repertoire holds 60,000 or so distinct CDR3 sequences, about two thirds seen once, with roughly three fifths in the top ten.

Sequences were obtained from liver tumor tissue from sampling region 2. Described subset: tumor region T2, inferior pole. The receptor comes from a man aged 35 to 55 with primary liver carcinoma and hepatitis B virus infection. This chain joins TRBV29-1 and TRBJ1-2; 8 positions match TRBD1. Here the CDR3 reads CSVARTGLDAGYTF. Here the CDR3 DNA reads TGCAGCGTTGCCCGGACAGGGCTTGATGCTGGCTACACCTTC. The full variable domain, in which reference TRBV29-1 and TRBJ1-2 provide the parts outside the CDR3, is SAVISQKPSRDICQRGTSLTIQCQVDSQVTMMFWYRQQPGQSLTLIATANQGSEATYESGFVIDKFPISRPNLTFSTLTVSNMSPEDSSIYLCSVARTGLDAGYTFGSGTRLTVV.